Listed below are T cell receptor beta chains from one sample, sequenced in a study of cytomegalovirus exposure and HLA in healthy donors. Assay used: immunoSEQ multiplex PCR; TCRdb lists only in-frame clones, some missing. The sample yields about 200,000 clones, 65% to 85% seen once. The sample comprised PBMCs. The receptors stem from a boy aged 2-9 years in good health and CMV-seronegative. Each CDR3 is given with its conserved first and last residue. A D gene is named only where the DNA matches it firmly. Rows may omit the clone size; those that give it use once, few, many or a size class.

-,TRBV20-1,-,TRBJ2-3,TGCAGTGCTCTATTCACAGATACGCAGTATTTT,CSALFTDTQYF
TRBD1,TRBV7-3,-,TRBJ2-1,TGTGCCAGCAGCCTACTCGACAGGGATCTCAATGAGCAGTTCTTC,CASSLLDRDLNEQFF
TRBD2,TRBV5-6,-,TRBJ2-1,TGTGCCAGCAGCTCTCGACTAGCATATGAGCAGTTCTTC,CASSSRLAYEQFF
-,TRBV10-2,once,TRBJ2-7,TGCGCCAGCAGCCCGGAGAGGGCCTTGGACGAGCAGTACTTC,CASSPERALDEQYF
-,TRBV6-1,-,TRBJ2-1,TGTGCCAGCAGTGAGTCCGGGATCTCCTACAATGAGCAGTTCTTC,CASSESGISYNEQFF
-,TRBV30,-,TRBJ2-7,TGTGCCTGGAGTGTAGGGAGCTCCTACGAGCAGTACTTC,CAWSVGSSYEQYF
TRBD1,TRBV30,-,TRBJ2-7,TGTGCCTGGAGCGGAAAGGACAGGGGACCACCCTACGAGCAGTACTTC,CAWSGKDRGPPYEQYF
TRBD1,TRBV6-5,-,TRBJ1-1,TGTGCCAGCAGTTACTCGGCACAGGGGGTGAGTACTGAAGCTTTCTTT,CASSYSAQGVSTEAFF
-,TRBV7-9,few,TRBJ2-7,TGTGCCAGCAGCTCTGACTGGAGCGTGGACGAGCAGTACTTC,CASSSDWSVDEQYF
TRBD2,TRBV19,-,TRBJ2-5,TGTGCCAGTTCCTCAGGACTAGCGGGAGGCCCTCAGAGGGAGACCCAGTACTTC,CASSSGLAGGPQRETQYF
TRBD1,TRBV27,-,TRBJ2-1,TGTGCCAGCAGCTACACTCCGGGACAGGAGCAGTTCTTC,CASSYTPGQEQFF
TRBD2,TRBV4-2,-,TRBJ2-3,TGTGCCAGCAGCCTCGAGAGAGCGGGAGGGCCGGGCACAGATACGCAGTATTTT,CASSLERAGGPGTDTQYF
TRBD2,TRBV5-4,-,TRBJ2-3,TGTGCCAGCAGCCTAAGACTAGCCCAGAGCACAGATACGCAGTATTTT,CASSLRLAQSTDTQYF
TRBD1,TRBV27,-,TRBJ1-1,TGTGCCACCAAGATAGGGGGCGGATTAACTGAAGCTTTCTTT,CATKIGGGLTEAFF